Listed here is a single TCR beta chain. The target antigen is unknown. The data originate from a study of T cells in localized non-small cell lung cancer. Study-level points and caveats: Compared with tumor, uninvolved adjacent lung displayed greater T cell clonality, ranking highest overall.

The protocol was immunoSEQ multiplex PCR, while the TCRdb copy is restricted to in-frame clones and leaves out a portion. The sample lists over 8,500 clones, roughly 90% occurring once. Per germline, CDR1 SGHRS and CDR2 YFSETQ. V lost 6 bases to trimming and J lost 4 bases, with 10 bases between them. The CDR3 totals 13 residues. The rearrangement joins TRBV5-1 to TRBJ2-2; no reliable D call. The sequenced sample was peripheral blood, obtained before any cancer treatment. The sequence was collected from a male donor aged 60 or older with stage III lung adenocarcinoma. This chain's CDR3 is CASTRSGTGELFF. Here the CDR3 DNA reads TGCGCCAGCACCAGGTCGGGCACCGGGGAGCTGTTTTTT. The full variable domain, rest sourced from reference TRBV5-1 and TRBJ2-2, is KAGVTQTPRYLIKTRGQQVTLSCSPISGHRSVSWYQQTPGQGLQFLFEYFSETQRNKGNFPGRFSGRQFSNSRSEMNVSTLELGDSALYLCASTRSGTGELFFGEGSRLTVL.